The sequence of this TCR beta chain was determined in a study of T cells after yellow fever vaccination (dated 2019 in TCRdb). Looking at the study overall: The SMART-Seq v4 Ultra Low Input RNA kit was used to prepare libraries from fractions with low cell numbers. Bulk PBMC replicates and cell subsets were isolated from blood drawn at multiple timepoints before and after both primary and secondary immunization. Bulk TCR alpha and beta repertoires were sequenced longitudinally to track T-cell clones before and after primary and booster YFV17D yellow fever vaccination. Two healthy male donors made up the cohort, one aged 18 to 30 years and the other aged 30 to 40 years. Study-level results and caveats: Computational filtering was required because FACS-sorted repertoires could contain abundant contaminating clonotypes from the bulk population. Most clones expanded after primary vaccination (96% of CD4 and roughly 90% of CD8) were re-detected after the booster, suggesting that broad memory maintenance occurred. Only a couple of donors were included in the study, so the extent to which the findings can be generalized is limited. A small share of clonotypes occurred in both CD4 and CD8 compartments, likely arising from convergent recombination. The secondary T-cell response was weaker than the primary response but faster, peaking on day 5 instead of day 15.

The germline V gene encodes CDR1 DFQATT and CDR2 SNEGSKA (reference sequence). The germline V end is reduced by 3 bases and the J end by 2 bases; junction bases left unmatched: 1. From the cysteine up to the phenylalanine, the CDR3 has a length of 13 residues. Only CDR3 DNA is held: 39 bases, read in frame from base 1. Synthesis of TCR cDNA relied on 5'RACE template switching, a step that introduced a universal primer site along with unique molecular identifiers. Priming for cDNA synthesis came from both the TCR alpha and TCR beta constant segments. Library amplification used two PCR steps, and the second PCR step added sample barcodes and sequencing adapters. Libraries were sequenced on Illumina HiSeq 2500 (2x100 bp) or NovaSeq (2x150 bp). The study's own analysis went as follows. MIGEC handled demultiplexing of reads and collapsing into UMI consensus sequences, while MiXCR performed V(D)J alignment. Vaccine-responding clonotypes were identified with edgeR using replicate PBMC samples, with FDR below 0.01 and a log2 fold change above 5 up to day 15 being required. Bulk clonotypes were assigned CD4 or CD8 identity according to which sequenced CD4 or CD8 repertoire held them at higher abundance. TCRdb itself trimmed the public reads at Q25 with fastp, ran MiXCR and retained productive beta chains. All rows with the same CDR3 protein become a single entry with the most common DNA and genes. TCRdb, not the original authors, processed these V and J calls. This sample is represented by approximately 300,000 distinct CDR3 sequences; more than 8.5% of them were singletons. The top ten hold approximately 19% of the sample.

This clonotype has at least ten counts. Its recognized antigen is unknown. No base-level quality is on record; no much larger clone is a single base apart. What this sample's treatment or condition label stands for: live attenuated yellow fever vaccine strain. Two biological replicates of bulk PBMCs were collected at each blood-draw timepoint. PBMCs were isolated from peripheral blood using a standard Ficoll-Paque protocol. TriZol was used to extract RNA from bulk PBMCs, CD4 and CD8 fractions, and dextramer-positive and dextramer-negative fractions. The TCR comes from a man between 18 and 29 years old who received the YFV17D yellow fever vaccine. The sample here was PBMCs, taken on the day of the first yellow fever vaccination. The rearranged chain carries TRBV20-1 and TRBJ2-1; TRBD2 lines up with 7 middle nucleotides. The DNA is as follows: TGCAGTGCTAGTCGGGGGGCCTACAATGAGCAGTTCTTC. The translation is CSASRGAYNEQFF.